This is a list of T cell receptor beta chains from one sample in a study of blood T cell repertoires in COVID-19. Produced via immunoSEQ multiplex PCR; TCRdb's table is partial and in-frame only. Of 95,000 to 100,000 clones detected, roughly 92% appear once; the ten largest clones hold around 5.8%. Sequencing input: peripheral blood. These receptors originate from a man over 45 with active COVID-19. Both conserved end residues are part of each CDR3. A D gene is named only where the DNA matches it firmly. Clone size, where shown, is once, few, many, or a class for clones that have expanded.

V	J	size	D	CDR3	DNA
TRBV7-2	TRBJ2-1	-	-	CASSFGPTYNEQFF	TGTGCCAGCAGCTTCGGTCCAACCTACAATGAGCAGTTCTTC
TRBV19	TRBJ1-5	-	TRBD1	CASDRGWNQPQHF	TGTGCCAGCGACAGGGGATGGAATCAGCCCCAGCATTTT
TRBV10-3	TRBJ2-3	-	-	CAAQGTADTQYF	TGTGCTGCCCAGGGGACCGCAGATACGCAGTATTTT
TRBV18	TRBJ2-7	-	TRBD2	CASSPVLAGSYEQYF	TGTGCCAGCTCTCCCGTACTAGCGGGATCCTACGAGCAGTACTTC
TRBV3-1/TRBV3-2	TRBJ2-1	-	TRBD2	CASSQDPLAGNEQFF	TGTGCCAGCAGCCAAGATCCACTAGCGGGGAATGAGCAGTTCTTC
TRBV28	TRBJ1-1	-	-	CASNAPGALEAFF	TGTGCCAGCAACGCTCCAGGGGCTCTTGAAGCTTTCTTT
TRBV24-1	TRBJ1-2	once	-	CATSGQTSNYGYTF	TGTGCCACCAGCGGACAAACTTCTAACTATGGCTACACCTTC
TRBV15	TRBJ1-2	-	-	CATSSGRHSYGYTF	TGTGCCACCAGCTCTGGCCGGCACAGCTATGGCTACACCTTC
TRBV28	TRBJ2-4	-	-	CASSLFRGGGLGNIQYF	TGTGCCAGCAGTTTATTCCGGGGTGGTGGGTTGGGAAACATTCAGTACTTC
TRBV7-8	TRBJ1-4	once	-	CASSLARGGKLFF	TGTGCCAGCAGCTTAGCGCGAGGGGGAAAACTGTTTTTT
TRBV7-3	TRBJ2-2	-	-	CASSLSTRRATGELFF	TGTGCCAGCAGCTTAAGTACTAGGAGGGCAACCGGGGAGCTGTTTTTT
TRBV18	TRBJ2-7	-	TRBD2	CASTPTSGSYEQYF	TGTGCCAGCACTCCGACTAGCGGGAGCTACGAGCAGTACTTC
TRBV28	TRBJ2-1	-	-	CATLDISNEQFF	TGTGCCACCCTGGACATCTCCAATGAGCAGTTCTTC
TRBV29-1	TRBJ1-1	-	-	CSTNQGNTEAFF	TGCAGCACAAACCAGGGAAACACTGAAGCTTTCTTT
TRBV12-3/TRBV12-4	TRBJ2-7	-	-	CASSVRSEQYF	TGTGCCAGCAGTGTCCGGTCCGAGCAGTACTTC
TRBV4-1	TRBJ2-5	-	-	CASSHRGAGLQETQYF	TGCGCCAGCAGCCATCGGGGGGCTGGACTCCAAGAGACCCAGTACTTC
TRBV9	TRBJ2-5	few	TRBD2	CASSPLAGGETQYF	TGTGCCAGCAGCCCCTTAGCGGGAGGGGAGACCCAGTACTTC
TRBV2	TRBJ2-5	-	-	CASQGRGKETQYF	TGTGCCAGCCAAGGACGGGGGAAAGAGACCCAGTACTTC
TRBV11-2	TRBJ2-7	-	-	CASSFLRGRTAYEQYF	TGTGCCAGCAGCTTCCTCCGAGGCAGGACAGCCTACGAGCAGTACTTC
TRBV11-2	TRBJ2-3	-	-	CASSLYFVRGTDTQYF	TGTGCCAGCAGCTTATATTTTGTCCGAGGCACAGATACGCAGTATTTT
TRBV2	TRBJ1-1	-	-	CASRVGQMNTEAFF	TGTGCCAGCAGGGTCGGACAGATGAACACTGAAGCTTTCTTT
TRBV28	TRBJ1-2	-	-	CASSPTGEGRGISDYTF	TGTGCCAGCAGCCCTACGGGGGAAGGGCGCGGAATTTCTGACTACACCTTC
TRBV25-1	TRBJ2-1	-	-	CASSELTGGQNEQFF	TGTGCCAGCAGTGAATTAACTGGGGGCCAAAATGAGCAGTTCTTC
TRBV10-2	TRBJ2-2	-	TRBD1	CASRGQGNTGELFF	TGCGCCAGCAGGGGACAGGGAAATACCGGGGAGCTGTTTTTT
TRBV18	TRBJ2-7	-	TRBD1	CASSPRISGTGYYEQYF	TGTGCCAGCTCACCACGGATCTCCGGGACAGGGTATTACGAGCAGTACTTC
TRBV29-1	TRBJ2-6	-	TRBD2	CSVKAGDGGANVLTF	TGCAGCGTAAAGGCGGGGGATGGTGGGGCCAACGTCCTGACTTTC
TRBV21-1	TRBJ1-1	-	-	CASSTGENTEAFF	TGTGCCAGCAGCACGGGGGAGAACACTGAAGCTTTCTTT
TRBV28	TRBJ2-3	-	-	CASSFTAGWDTDTQYF	TGTGCCAGCAGTTTTACGGCGGGGTGGGATACAGATACGCAGTATTTT
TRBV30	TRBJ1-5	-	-	CAWSVHDRRDSNQPQHF	TGTGCCTGGAGTGTACATGATAGGCGGGATAGCAATCAGCCCCAGCATTTT
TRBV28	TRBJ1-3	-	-	CASSPGGQGRANTIYF	TGTGCCAGCAGCCCCGGTGGGCAGGGGAGGGCGAACACCATATATTTT
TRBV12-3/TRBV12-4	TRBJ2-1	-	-	CASSPTTSYEQFF	TGTGCCAGCAGCCCCACCACTAGCTATGAGCAGTTCTTC
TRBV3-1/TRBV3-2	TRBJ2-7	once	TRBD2	CASSQDPPSGSYEQYF	TGTGCCAGCAGCCAAGATCCCCCTAGCGGGAGCTACGAGCAGTACTTC
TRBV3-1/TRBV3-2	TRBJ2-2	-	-	CATGGARGTGELFF	TGTGCCACCGGAGGAGCCCGGGGCACCGGGGAGCTGTTTTTT
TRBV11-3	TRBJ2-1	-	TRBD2	CASSLGTSGHTPDEQFF	TGTGCCAGCAGCTTAGGGACTAGCGGACATACTCCGGATGAGCAGTTCTTC
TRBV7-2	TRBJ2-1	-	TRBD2	CASSSLAGGFYNEQFF	TGTGCCAGCAGCTCACTAGCGGGAGGGTTCTACAATGAGCAGTTCTTC
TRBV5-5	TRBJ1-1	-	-	CASNGGRGAEAFF	TGTGCCAGCAACGGGGGTAGAGGCGCTGAAGCTTTCTTT
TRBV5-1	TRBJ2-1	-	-	CASSQTNSGVPEQFF	TGCGCCAGCAGCCAGACAAACTCAGGGGTCCCTGAGCAGTTCTTC
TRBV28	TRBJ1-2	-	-	CASSRTGDYGYTF	TGTGCCAGCAGCCGGACCGGGGACTATGGCTACACCTTC
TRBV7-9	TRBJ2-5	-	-	CASSLGPARETQYF	TGTGCCAGCAGCTTGGGCCCGGCCCGAGAGACCCAGTACTTC
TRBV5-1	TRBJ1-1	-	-	CASSDSGGYWAFF	TGCGCCAGCAGCGACAGCGGGGGCTATTGGGCTTTCTTT
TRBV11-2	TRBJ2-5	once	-	CASSLDLGPQETQYF	TGTGCCAGCAGCTTAGATCTTGGGCCGCAAGAGACCCAGTACTTC